Described below is a single TCR beta chain sequence and its context. While infection was still active, Seattle patients were enrolled and then followed longitudinally. This table comes from immunoSEQ multiplex PCR, and its TCRdb copy is limited to in-frame clones, with some not included. This sample yields 220,000 or so clones, of which 86% are seen a single time; roughly 10% belongs to the top ten. The data were taken from a study of blood T cell repertoires in COVID-19. Overall study: The samples span acute and convalescent COVID-19 from the United States, Italy and Spain. PBMCs, B-cell-depleted T cells, or T cells were the source of the cDNA or gDNA that made up the material.

The sequenced material came from peripheral blood. The receptor was derived from a woman in her forties or fifties with COVID-19, enrolled during active disease.

CDR3 in DNA: TGTGCCTGGAGTAATCAGAACACTGAAGCTTTCTTT. This codes for CAWSNQNTEAFF. The chain is built from TRBV30 and TRBJ1-1, with no clear D. The ends were cut back, 2 bases at V and 1 base at J, with 5 bases in the middle. Per germline, CDR1 GTSNPN and CDR2 SVGIG (reference sequence). The CDR3 length is 12 residues.